One sample yielded the 4 T cell receptor beta chains listed below, sequenced in a study of T cell clones after liver transplantation. The protocol was immunoSEQ multiplex PCR, while the TCRdb copy is restricted to in-frame clones and leaves out a portion. The sample holds about 76,000 clones, around four fifths seen once. This material consisted of CD4+ T cells from blood, taken at the 22-month timepoint. The source is a human patient who received a liver transplant. Among the T cells, some may be from the graft donor.

CDR3 loop: CASSFFGVNTGELFF. The CDR3 region has the DNA TGTGCCAGCAGCTTCTTCGGCGTGAACACCGGGGAGCTGTTTTTT. V is TRBV7-9 and J is TRBJ2-2; D is undetermined. Trimming shortened V by 3 bases and J by 1 base, and 9 bases separated the two germline ends. Germline values: CDR1 SEHNR, CDR2 FQNEAQ (reference sequence). CDR3 size: 15 residues.

The chain is built from TRBV7-3 and TRBJ1-1, with D hard to call. Per the germline V gene, CDR1 is SGHTA and CDR2 is FQGTGA. Trimming shortened V by 2 bases and J by 1 base, and 14 bases separated the two germline ends. The CDR3 runs to 16 residues. The CDR3 sequence: CASSLAPVWGNTEAFF. The CDR3 bases are TGTGCCAGCAGCTTAGCCCCGGTATGGGGGAACACTGAAGCTTTCTTT.

V gene TRBV20-1 combines with J gene TRBJ1-1, with D unresolved. Germline V lookup: CDR1 DFQATT, CDR2 SNEGSKA (reference sequence). CDR3 length: 11 amino acids. In DNA form, the CDR3 reads TGCAGCGCCCCAGGGAACACTGAAGCTTTCTTT. Translated: CSAPGNTEAFF.

The V and J genes are TRBV30 and TRBJ2-7, with 8 nucleotides matching TRBD2. Germline lookup yields CDR1 GTSNPN and CDR2 SVGIG (reference sequence). The CDR3 loop spans 13 amino acids. J was trimmed by 1 base and V by 3 bases; bases with no gene match: 2. CDR3 DNA sequence: TGTGCCTGGAGGGCTAGCGGGTCCTACGAGCAGTACTTC. It is translated as CAWRASGSYEQYF.